This T cell receptor beta chain was identified in a study of beta chain features in type 1 diabetes. Study context: No age, gender or cell yield differences were seen between patients and healthy donors. General study points: Patients showed naive, central memory and Treg TCRB repertoires that appeared more similar than those of healthy donors.

The authors reverse transcribed all of the isolated RNA, so sequencing captured expressed TCRB transcripts. Sequenced by immunoSEQ multiplex PCR; TCRdb stores in-frame clones only, minus some. In the table there are about 360,000 clones, roughly 13% of which are singletons. A note on this clone: Its antigen is not identified.

Sequencing used naive CD4+ T cells from blood. The sequence was obtained from a man aged 18 to 35 in good health.

Here the CDR3 DNA reads TGTGCCAGCAGTGAAGTCGACAGTCTCACCGGGGAGCTGTTTTTT. It translates to CASSEVDSLTGELFF. This sequence joins TRBV2 and TRBJ2-2; tentative D call: TRBD1 (5 bases). The CDR3 totals 15 residues. The germline gives CDR1 SNHLY, CDR2 FYNNEI. Deletions cut 1 base from V and 4 bases from J, with 10 bases between.